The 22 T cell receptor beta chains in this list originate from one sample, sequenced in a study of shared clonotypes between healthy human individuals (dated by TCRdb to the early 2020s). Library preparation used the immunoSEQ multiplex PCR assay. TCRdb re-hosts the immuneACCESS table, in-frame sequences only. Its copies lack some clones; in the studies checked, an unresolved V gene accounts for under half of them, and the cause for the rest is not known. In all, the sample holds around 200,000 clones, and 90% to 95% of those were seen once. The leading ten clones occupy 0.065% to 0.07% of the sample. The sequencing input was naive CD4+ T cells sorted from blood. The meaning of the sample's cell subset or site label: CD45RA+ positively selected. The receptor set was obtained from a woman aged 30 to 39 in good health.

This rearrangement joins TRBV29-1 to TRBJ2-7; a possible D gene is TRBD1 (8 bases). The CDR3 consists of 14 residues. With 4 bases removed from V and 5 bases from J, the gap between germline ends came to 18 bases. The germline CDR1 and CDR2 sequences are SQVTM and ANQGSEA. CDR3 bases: TGCAGCGTTGCCGGGGGGACAGGTAAGGACGAGCAGTACTTC. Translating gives CSVAGGTGKDEQYF.

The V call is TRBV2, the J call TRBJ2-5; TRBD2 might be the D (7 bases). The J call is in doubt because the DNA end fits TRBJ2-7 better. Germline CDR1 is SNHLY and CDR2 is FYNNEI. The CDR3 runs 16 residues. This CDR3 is CASSGGLGLGRNEQYF. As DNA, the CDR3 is TGTGCCAGCAGTGGGGGGCTCGGACTAGGGCGAAACGAGCAGTACTTC.

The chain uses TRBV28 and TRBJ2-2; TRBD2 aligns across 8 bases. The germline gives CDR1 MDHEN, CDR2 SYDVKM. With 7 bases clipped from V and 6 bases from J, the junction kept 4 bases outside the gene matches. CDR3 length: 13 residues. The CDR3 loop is CASIALAAGELFF. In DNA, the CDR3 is TGTGCCAGCATTGCACTAGCGGCCGGGGAGCTGTTTTTT.

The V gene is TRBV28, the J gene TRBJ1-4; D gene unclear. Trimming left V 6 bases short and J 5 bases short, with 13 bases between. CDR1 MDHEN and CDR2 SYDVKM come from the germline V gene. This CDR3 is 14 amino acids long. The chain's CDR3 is CASRNAFLNEKLFF. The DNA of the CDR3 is TGTGCCAGCAGAAACGCCTTTTTAAATGAAAAACTGTTTTTT.

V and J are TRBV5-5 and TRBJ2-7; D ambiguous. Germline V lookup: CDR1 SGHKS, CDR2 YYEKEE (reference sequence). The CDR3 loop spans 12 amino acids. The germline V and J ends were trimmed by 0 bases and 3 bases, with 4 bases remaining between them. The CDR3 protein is CASSLVVYEQYF. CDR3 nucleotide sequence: TGTGCCAGCAGCTTGGTGGTCTACGAGCAGTACTTC.

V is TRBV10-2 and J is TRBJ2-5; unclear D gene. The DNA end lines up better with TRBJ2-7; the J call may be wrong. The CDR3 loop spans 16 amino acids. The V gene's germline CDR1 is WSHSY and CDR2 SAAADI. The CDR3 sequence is CASSRDSGYKPYEQYF. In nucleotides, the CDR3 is TGCGCCAGCAGTCGAGACTCTGGCTATAAACCCTACGAGCAGTACTTC.

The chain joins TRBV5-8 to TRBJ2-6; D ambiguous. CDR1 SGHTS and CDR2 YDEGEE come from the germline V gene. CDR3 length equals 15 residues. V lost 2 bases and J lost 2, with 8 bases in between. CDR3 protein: CASSLGVTGANVLTF. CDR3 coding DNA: TGTGCCAGCAGCTTAGGTGTCACTGGGGCCAACGTCCTGACTTTC.

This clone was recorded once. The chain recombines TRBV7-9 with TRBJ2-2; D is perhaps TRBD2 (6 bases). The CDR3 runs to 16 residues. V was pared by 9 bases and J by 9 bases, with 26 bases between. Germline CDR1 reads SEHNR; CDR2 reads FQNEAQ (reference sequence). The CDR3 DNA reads TGTGCCAGTCCTCCCGCGGGCATAGCGGTCCCCAGGGAGCTGTTTTTT. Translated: CASPPAGIAVPRELFF.

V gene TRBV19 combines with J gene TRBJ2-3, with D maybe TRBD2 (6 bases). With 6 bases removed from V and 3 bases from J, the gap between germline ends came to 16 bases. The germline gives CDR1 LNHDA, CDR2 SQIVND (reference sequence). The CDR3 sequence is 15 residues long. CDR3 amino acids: CASSPVGGVTDTQYF. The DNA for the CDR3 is TGTGCCAGTAGCCCAGTGGGGGGAGTAACAGATACGCAGTATTTT.

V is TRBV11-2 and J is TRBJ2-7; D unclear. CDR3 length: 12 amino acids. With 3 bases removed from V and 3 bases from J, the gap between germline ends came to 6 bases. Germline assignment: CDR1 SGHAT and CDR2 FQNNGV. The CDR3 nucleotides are TGTGCCAGCAGCTTGACGGGCTACGAGCAGTACTTC. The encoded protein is CASSLTGYEQYF.

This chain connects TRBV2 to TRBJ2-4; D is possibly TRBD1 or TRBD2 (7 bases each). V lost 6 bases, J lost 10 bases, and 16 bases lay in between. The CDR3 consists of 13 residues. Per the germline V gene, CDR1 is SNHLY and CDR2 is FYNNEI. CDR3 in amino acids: CASRRDREGIQYF. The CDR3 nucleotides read TGTGCCAGCAGACGCGACAGGGAGGGTATTCAGTACTTC.

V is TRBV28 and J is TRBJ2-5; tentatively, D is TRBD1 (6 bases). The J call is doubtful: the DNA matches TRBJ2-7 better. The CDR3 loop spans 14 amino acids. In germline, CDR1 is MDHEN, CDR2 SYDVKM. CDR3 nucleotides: TGTGCCAGCAGTTTAACAGGGAACTCCTACGAGCAGTACTTC. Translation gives CASSLTGNSYEQYF.

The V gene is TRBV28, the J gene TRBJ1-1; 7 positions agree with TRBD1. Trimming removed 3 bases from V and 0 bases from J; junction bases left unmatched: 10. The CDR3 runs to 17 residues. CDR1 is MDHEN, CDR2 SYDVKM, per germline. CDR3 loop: CASSLPLGGGLNTEAFF. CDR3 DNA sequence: TGTGCCAGCAGTTTGCCCCTGGGAGGGGGCTTGAACACTGAAGCTTTCTTT. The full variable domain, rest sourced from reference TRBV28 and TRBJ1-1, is DVKVTQSSRYLVKRTGEKVFLECVQDMDHENMFWYRQDPGLGLRLIYFSYDVKMKEKGDIPEGYSVSREKKERFSLILESASTNQTSMYLCASSLPLGGGLNTEAFFGQGTRLTVV.

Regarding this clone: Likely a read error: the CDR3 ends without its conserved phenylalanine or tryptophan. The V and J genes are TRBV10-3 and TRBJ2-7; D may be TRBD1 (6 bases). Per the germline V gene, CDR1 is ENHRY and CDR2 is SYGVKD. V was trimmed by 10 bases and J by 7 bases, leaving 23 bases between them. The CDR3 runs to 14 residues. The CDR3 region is CATSRDTGPGEQYL. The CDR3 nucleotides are TGTGCCACGTCACGGGACACGGGTCCTGGTGAGCAGTACCTC.

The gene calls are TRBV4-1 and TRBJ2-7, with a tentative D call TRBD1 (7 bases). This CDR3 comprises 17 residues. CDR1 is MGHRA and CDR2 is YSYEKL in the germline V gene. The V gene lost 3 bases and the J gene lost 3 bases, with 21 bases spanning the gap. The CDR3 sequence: CASSQVLWQGGSYEQYF. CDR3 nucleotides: TGCGCCAGCAGCCAGGTCCTTTGGCAGGGGGGTAGCTACGAGCAGTACTTC.

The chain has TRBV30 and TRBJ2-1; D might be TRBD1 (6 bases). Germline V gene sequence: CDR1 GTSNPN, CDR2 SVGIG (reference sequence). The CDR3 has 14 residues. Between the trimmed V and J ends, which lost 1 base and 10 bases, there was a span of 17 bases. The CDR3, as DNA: TGTGCCTGGAGTGCTCAAGCAGGGGCAGGGGAGCAGTTCTTC. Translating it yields CAWSAQAGAGEQFF.

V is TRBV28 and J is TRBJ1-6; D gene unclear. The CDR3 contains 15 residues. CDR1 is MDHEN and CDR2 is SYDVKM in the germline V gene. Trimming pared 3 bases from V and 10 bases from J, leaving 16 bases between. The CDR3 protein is CASSFGRRVRSPLHF. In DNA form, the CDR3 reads TGTGCCAGCAGTTTTGGTCGGAGGGTGAGGTCACCCCTCCACTTT.

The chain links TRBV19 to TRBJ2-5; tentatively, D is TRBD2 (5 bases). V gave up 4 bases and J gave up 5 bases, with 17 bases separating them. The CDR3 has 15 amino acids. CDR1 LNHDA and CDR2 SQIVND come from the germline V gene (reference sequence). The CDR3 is CASSTMGDEKETQYF. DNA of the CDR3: TGTGCCAGTAGTACTATGGGAGACGAAAAGGAGACCCAGTACTTC. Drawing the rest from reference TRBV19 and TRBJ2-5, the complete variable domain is DGGITQSPKYLFRKEGQNVTLSCEQNLNHDAMYWYRQDPGQGLRLIYYSQIVNDFQKGDIAEGYSVSREKKESFPLTVTSAQKNPTAFYLCASSTMGDEKETQYFGPGTRLLVL.

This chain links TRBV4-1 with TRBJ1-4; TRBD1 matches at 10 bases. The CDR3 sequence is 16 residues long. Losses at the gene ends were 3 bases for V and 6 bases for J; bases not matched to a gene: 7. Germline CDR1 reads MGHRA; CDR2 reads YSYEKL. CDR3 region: CASSQRGGTGDEKLFF. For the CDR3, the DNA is TGCGCCAGCAGCCAGCGCGGCGGGACAGGGGATGAAAAACTGTTTTTT.

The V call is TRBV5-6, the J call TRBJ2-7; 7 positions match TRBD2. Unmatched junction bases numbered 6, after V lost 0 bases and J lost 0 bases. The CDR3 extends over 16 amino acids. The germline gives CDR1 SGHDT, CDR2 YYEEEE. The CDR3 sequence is CASSLAKWGGSYEQYF. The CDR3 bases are TGTGCCAGCAGCTTGGCCAAATGGGGGGGCTCCTACGAGCAGTACTTC.

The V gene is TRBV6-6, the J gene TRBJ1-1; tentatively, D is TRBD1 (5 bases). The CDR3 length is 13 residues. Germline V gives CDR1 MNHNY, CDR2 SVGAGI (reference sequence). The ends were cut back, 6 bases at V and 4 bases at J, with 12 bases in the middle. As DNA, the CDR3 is TGTGCCAGCAGCCCCTGGGGCTCCACTGAAGCTTTCTTT. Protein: CASSPWGSTEAFF.

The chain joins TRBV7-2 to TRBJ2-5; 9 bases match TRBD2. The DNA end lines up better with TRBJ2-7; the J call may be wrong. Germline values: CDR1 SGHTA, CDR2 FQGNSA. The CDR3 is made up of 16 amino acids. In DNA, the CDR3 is TGTGCCAGCAGCACCCGAAGTAGCGGGAGTATCTACGAGCAGTACTTC. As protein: CASSTRSSGSIYEQYF.